The 14 T cell receptor beta chains given below trace back to one sample, sequenced in a study of control samples from healthy donors and cancer patients. Sequencing was performed with immunoSEQ multiplex PCR; in TCRdb, only in-frame clones are kept and a portion is missing. There are 150,000 to 200,000 clones in the sample; around 90% occur only once, and around 1.6% lies in the top ten. Sample: blood. These receptors originate from a man aged 18 to 35 in good health.

This clone was seen once. The V gene is TRBV21-1, the J gene TRBJ2-7; the table's D call of TRBD1 was not tested on the DNA. TRBV21-1 is shown as a pseudogene. CDR3 length equals 16 residues. CDR3 in amino acids: CASSKRIEDRGLREYF. CDR3 nucleotide sequence: TGTGCCAGCAGCAAAAGGATAGAGGACAGGGGGCTACGGGAGTACTTC.

This clone was found a few times. This chain joins TRBV19 and TRBJ1-3; no clear D. CDR1 LNHDA and CDR2 SQIVND come from the germline V gene (reference sequence). This CDR3 has 12 amino acids. V lost 7 bases to trimming and J lost 2 bases, with 6 bases between them. The CDR3 DNA sequence: TGTGCCAGTACCTCACCTGGAAACACCATATATTTT. Translating gives CASTSPGNTIYF.

V and J are TRBV6-5 and TRBJ1-6; the D is unclear. The CDR3 has 13 amino acids. Germline V CDR1 and CDR2: MNHEY, SVGAGI. Trimming removed 0 bases from V and 7 bases from J, with 4 bases in between. CDR3 nucleotide sequence: TGTGCCAGCAGTTACTCAGGGAATTCACCCCTCCACTTT. It encodes CASSYSGNSPLHF.

In the case of this clone: The sample contains more than one DNA sequence encoding this CDR3. V usage is TRBV7-8 and J usage is TRBJ2-3, with D hard to call. The V gene lost 2 bases and the J gene lost 0 bases, with 0 bases spanning the gap. Germline V gene lookup returns CDR1 SGHVS and CDR2 FQNEAQ. This CDR3 contains 12 residues. The CDR3: CASSLSTDTQYF. As DNA, the CDR3 is TGTGCCAGCAGCTTAAGCACAGATACGCAGTATTTT.

The CDR3 sequence is CASTSGTRSGELFF. The CDR3 bases are TGTGCCAGCACCTCCGGGACTAGGTCCGGGGAGCTGTTTTTT. The V and J genes are TRBV3-1 (or the pseudogene TRBV3-2) and TRBJ2-2; 8 nucleotides match TRBD2. The trim removed 7 bases at V and 6 bases at J, leaving 7 bases unmatched. The length of the CDR3 is 14 residues. The germline gives CDR1 LGHDT, CDR2 YNNKEL (reference sequence).

The V call is TRBV4-3, the J call TRBJ1-6, with no clear D. Trimming cost V 0 bases and J 6 bases, with 12 bases left between them. From germline, CDR1 is LGHNA and CDR2 YSLEER. The CDR3 totals 16 residues. The CDR3 is CASSQEARSVNSPLHF. As DNA, the CDR3 is TGCGCCAGCAGCCAAGAGGCCCGCTCCGTTAATTCACCCCTCCACTTT.

The genes are TRBV7-3 and TRBJ2-7; D possibly matches TRBD1 or TRBD2 (5 bases each). The V and J ends lost 5 bases and 6 bases respectively, with 23 bases between them. CDR3 size: 16 residues. Germline CDR1 is SGHTA and CDR2 is FQGTGA. DNA of the CDR3: TGTGCCAGCAGCATCAGGGACCCTGCTGTCCTAGGCGAGCAGTACTTC. As protein: CASSIRDPAVLGEQYF.

The V gene is TRBV19, the J gene TRBJ1-1; maybe TRBD1 (5 bases). Trimming removed 7 bases from V and 1 base from J, with 13 bases in between. The CDR3 totals 14 residues. Germline-derived CDR1 and CDR2 are LNHDA and SQIVND (reference sequence). The CDR3 here is CASKSGTPNTEAFF. The CDR3 bases are TGTGCCAGTAAGTCCGGGACTCCGAACACTGAAGCTTTCTTT.

The chain has TRBV6-6 and TRBJ2-7; tentatively, D is TRBD1 (6 bases). The CDR3 covers 12 residues. CDR1 MNHNY and CDR2 SVGAGI come from the germline V gene (reference sequence). Trimming pared 2 bases from V and 5 bases from J, leaving 7 bases between. CDR3 residues: CASSYGGHEQYF. CDR3 sequence (DNA): TGTGCCAGCAGTTACGGGGGCCACGAGCAGTACTTC.

The V gene is TRBV5-1, the J gene TRBJ2-2; no clear D. Germline CDR1 and CDR2: SGHRS and YFSETQ. The CDR3 has 13 amino acids. The germline V and J ends were trimmed by 7 bases and 4 bases, with 11 bases remaining between them. CDR3 DNA: TGCGCCAGCCGGTTGGCACTCACCGGGGAGCTGTTTTTT. It specifies CASRLALTGELFF. The full variable domain, rest sourced from reference TRBV5-1 and TRBJ2-2, is KAGVTQTPRYLIKTRGQQVTLSCSPISGHRSVSWYQQTPGQGLQFLFEYFSETQRNKGNFPGRFSGRQFSNSRSEMNVSTLELGDSALYLCASRLALTGELFFGEGSRLTVL.

The chain employs TRBV14 and TRBJ1-2; D perhaps matches TRBD1 (6 bases). The CDR3 totals 14 residues. V was cut by 3 bases and J by 4 bases, with 12 bases left in between. Germline loops: CDR1 SGHDN, CDR2 FVKESK. The CDR3 DNA reads as TGTGCCAGCAGCCAGCTCAGGGGCCTCTATGGCTACACCTTC. Translating gives CASSQLRGLYGYTF.

V gene TRBV9 combines with J gene TRBJ2-1; 10 bases match TRBD2. The CDR3 is 16 residues long. Germline-derived CDR1 and CDR2 are SGDLS and YYNGEE. The J segment lost 8 bases and the V segment lost 5 bases, leaving 13 bases of the junction unmatched. CDR3 residues: CASSLRASGGAYEQFF. As DNA, the CDR3 is TGTGCCAGCAGTCTCAGGGCCAGCGGGGGGGCGTATGAGCAGTTCTTC.

This rearrangement joins TRBV5-1 to TRBJ2-1; 7 positions match TRBD1. CDR1 is SGHRS and CDR2 is YFSETQ in the germline V gene. The CDR3 is 14 residues long. V dropped 1 base and J dropped 7; count of bases not matched to a gene: 5. Here the CDR3 DNA reads TGCGCCAGCAGCTTGACAGGGGAAGGGAATGAGCAGTTCTTC. The encoded protein is CASSLTGEGNEQFF.

The genes are TRBV6-5 and TRBJ2-3; D may correspond to TRBD1 or TRBD2 (5 bases each). CDR3 length: 14 residues. V lost 4 bases and J 0 bases, leaving 8 bases between the germline ends. Germline CDR1 MNHEY, CDR2 SVGAGI. CDR3 amino acids: CASSSRDSTDTQYF. DNA of the CDR3: TGTGCCAGCAGTTCCCGGGACAGCACAGATACGCAGTATTTT.